The 17 T cell receptor beta chains reported below all come from one sample, sequenced in a study of cytotoxic CD8 clonotypes in ibrutinib-treated CLL. Profiling relied on immunoSEQ multiplex PCR, and the TCRdb table lists in-frame clones only, not all of them. The table lists about 85,000 clones, 70% to 80% of them singletons. Sequences were derived from PBMCs, sampled after 12 months of ibrutinib treatment. These receptors all stem from a human donor with chronic lymphocytic leukemia.

V and J are TRBV27 and TRBJ1-1, with a weak D call TRBD1 (5 bases). This CDR3 is 14 amino acids long. The germline gives CDR1 MNHEY, CDR2 SMNVEV (reference sequence). V was shortened by 3 bases and J by 4 bases, with 12 bases between the two germline ends. For the CDR3, the DNA is TGTGCCAGCAGTTTGGGGCCGCTGGGCACTGAAGCTTTCTTT. Translated, it gives CASSLGPLGTEAFF.

J is TRBJ1-2 and V is TRBV28, with 8 nucleotides matching TRBD1. Germline CDR1 is MDHEN and CDR2 is SYDVKM. CDR3 length equals 14 residues. V gave up 6 bases and J gave up 4 bases; unmatched junction bases: 7. CDR3 region: CASRPPGTGYGYTF. For the CDR3, the DNA is TGTGCCAGCAGACCCCCGGGGACAGGCTATGGCTACACCTTC.

The chain uses TRBV7-3 and TRBJ2-2; weak D call: TRBD1 (5 bases). Germline V gene sequence: CDR1 SGHTA, CDR2 FQGTGA. The V and J ends lost 5 bases and 6 bases respectively, with 13 bases between them. The CDR3 covers 14 residues. The CDR3 protein is CASSPDSYPGELFF. CDR3 bases: TGTGCCAGCAGCCCCGACAGTTACCCCGGGGAGCTGTTTTTT.

This clone was counted ten times or more. The chain is built from TRBV19 and TRBJ1-5; no reliable D call. Between the trimmed V and J ends, which lost 5 bases and 7 bases, there was a span of 9 bases. Germline V gene sequence: CDR1 LNHDA, CDR2 SQIVND (reference sequence). This CDR3 region has 12 residues. The CDR3 nucleotides are TGTGCCAGTAGTCTACTGGCCCAGCCCCAGCATTTT. Amino acids: CASSLLAQPQHF.

This chain links TRBV6-5 with TRBJ1-1, with D uncertain. The CDR3 runs to 14 residues. V lost 2 bases to trimming and J lost 1 base, with 8 bases between them. Germline V CDR1 and CDR2: MNHEY, SVGAGI. The CDR3 DNA is TGTGCCAGCAGTTACGCACGGAGGAACACTGAAGCTTTCTTT. Protein product: CASSYARRNTEAFF.

V and J are TRBV5-4 and TRBJ2-7; tentative D call: TRBD2 (7 bases). Germline V CDR1 and CDR2: SGHNT, YYREEE (reference sequence). The CDR3 is 15 residues long. V was shortened by 3 bases and J by 4 bases, with 17 bases between the two germline ends. The CDR3 loop is CASSSPRGGVYEQYF. In DNA, the CDR3 is TGTGCCAGCAGCTCGCCAAGGGGGGGCGTGTACGAGCAGTACTTC.

The chain links TRBV14 to TRBJ1-3, with 10 bases matching TRBD1. V gave up 0 bases and J gave up 0 bases; unmatched junction bases: 8. The V gene's germline CDR1 is SGHDN and CDR2 FVKESK. The CDR3 covers 19 residues. Written as DNA, the CDR3 is TGTGCCAGCAGCCAAGATGGGGACAGGGGATCCGTCTCTGGAAACACCATATATTTT. The encoded protein is CASSQDGDRGSVSGNTIYF. Full variable domain (remainder filled in from reference TRBV14 and TRBJ1-3): EAGVTQFPSHSVIEKGQTVTLRCDPISGHDNLYWYRRVMGKEIKFLLHFVKESKQDESGMPNNRFLAERTGGTYSTLKVQPAELEDSGVYFCASSQDGDRGSVSGNTIYFGEGSWLTVV.

The chain has TRBV28 and TRBJ1-5; D gene ambiguous. V gave up 5 bases and J gave up 5 bases, with 7 bases separating them. The germline V gene encodes CDR1 MDHEN and CDR2 SYDVKM. The CDR3 contains 12 residues. CDR3: CASSHSDQPQHF. CDR3 nucleotides: TGTGCCAGCAGTCACTCGGATCAGCCCCAGCATTTT. The variable domain in full, with the rest retrieved from reference TRBV28 and TRBJ1-5, is DVKVTQSSRYLVKRTGEKVFLECVQDMDHENMFWYRQDPGLGLRLIYFSYDVKMKEKGDIPEGYSVSREKKERFSLILESASTNQTSMYLCASSHSDQPQHFGDGTRLSIL.

This clone appeared once. V gene TRBV2 combines with J gene TRBJ2-2; TRBD1 is a possible D gene (5 bases). Between the trimmed V and J ends, which lost 2 bases and 6 bases, there was a span of 10 bases. The CDR3 loop spans 14 amino acids. CDR1 and CDR2 (germline): SNHLY, FYNNEI. The CDR3 DNA reads as TGTGCCAGCAGTGAAACCAGGGCGGCCGGGGAGCTGTTTTTT. This gives the protein CASSETRAAGELFF.

The table lists this clone with a count of one. The chain links TRBV7-7 to TRBJ2-2; D unresolved. Trimming stripped 4 bases from V and 1 base from J, with 4 bases between. The CDR3 is 13 amino acids. In germline, CDR1 is SSHAT, CDR2 FNYEAQ (reference sequence). The CDR3, as DNA: TGTGCCAGCAGCTCAAGGAACACCGGGGAGCTGTTTTTT. The encoded protein is CASSSRNTGELFF.

This sequence joins TRBV28 and TRBJ2-7; no clear D. The CDR3 is 11 amino acids. Deletions cut 4 bases from V and 1 base from J, with 2 bases between. The germline V gene has CDR1 MDHEN and CDR2 SYDVKM. The CDR3 loop reads CASSYSYEQYF. In nucleotides, the CDR3 is TGTGCCAGCAGTTATTCCTACGAGCAGTACTTC.

The chain couples TRBV7-9 to TRBJ2-7; D may match TRBD1 or TRBD2 (7 bases each). V dropped 4 bases and J dropped 3 bases, with 10 bases sitting between them. Germline CDR1 is SEHNR and CDR2 is FQNEAQ (reference sequence). The CDR3 spans 13 residues. CDR3 nucleotide sequence: TGTGCCAGCAGCTCCAGGGGGGGCTACGAGCAGTACTTC. Protein: CASSSRGGYEQYF.

The chain employs TRBV5-6 and TRBJ2-6, with D unclear. Trimming pared 6 bases from V and 3 bases from J, leaving 4 bases between. The CDR3 loop spans 12 amino acids. Germline CDR1 is SGHDT and CDR2 is YYEEEE. The DNA for the CDR3 is TGTGCCAGCAACGATGGGGCCAACGTCCTGACTTTC. Protein product: CASNDGANVLTF.

This chain links TRBV27 with TRBJ2-1; a weak D match, TRBD2 (7 bases). The CDR3 runs to 15 residues. Germline CDR1 MNHEY, CDR2 SMNVEV (reference sequence). Trimming removed 0 bases at V and 5 bases at J, with 11 bases between. The CDR3 DNA sequence: TGTGCCAGCAGTTTATCCCGGGGGGCCCACAATGAGCAGTTCTTC. It yields the protein CASSLSRGAHNEQFF.

The chain's CDR3 is CASSRRVLANEKLFF. The CDR3 coding sequence is TGCGCCAGCAGCCGTCGGGTTTTGGCTAATGAAAAACTGTTTTTT. The chain recombines TRBV4-3 with TRBJ1-4; unclear D gene. The length of the CDR3 is 15 residues. Trimming stripped 4 bases from V and 3 bases from J, with 12 bases between. Germline V gene sequence: CDR1 LGHNA, CDR2 YSLEER.

The gene calls are TRBV28 and TRBJ2-7; no reliable D call. V was pared by 5 bases and J by 2 bases, with 16 bases between. Germline V gene lookup returns CDR1 MDHEN and CDR2 SYDVKM. This CDR3 is built from 15 residues. The CDR3 loop reads CASSLSPAAPYEQYF. In DNA, the CDR3 is TGTGCCAGCAGTCTGTCCCCCGCGGCCCCCTACGAGCAGTACTTC.

The rearrangement uses TRBV6-5 and TRBJ1-2; TRBD1 is a possible D gene (5 bases). The V gene lost 10 bases and the J gene lost 4 bases, with 19 bases spanning the gap. There are 14 residues in the CDR3. Germline CDR1 reads MNHEY; CDR2 reads SVGAGI. The CDR3 sequence: CATRAGGRVYGYTF. In nucleotides, the CDR3 is TGTGCCACCCGGGCCGGGGGTCGGGTCTATGGCTACACCTTC.